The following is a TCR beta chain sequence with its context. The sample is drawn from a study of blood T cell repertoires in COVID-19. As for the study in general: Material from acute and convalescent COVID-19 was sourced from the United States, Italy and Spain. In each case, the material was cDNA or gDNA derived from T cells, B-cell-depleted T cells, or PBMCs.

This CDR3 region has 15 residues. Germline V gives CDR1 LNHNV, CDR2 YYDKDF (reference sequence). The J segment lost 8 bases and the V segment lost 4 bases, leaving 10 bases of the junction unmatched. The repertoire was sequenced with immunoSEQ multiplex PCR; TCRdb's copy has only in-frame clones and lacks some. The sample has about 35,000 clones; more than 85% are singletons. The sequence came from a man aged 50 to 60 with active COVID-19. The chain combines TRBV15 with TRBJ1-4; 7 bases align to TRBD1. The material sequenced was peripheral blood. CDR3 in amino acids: CATSTTRQGREKLFF. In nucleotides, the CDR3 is TGTGCCACCAGCACCACCCGACAGGGCCGGGAAAAACTGTTTTTT.